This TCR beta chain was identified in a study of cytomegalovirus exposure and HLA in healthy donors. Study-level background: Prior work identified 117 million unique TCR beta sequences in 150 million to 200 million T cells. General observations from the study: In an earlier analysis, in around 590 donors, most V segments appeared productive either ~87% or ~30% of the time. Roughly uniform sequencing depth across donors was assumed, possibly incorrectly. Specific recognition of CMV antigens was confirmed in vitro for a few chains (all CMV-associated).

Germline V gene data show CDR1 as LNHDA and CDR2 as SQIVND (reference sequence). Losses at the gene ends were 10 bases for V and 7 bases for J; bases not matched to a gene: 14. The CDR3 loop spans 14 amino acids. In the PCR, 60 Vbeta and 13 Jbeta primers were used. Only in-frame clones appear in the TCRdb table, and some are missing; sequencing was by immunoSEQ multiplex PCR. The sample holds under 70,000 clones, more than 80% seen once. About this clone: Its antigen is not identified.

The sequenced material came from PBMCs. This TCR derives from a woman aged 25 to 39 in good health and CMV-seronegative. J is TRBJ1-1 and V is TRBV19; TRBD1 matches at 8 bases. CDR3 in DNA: TGTGCCACTCGCCCCTACCGACAGGGGCTTGAAGCTTTCTTT. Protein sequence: CATRPYRQGLEAFF.